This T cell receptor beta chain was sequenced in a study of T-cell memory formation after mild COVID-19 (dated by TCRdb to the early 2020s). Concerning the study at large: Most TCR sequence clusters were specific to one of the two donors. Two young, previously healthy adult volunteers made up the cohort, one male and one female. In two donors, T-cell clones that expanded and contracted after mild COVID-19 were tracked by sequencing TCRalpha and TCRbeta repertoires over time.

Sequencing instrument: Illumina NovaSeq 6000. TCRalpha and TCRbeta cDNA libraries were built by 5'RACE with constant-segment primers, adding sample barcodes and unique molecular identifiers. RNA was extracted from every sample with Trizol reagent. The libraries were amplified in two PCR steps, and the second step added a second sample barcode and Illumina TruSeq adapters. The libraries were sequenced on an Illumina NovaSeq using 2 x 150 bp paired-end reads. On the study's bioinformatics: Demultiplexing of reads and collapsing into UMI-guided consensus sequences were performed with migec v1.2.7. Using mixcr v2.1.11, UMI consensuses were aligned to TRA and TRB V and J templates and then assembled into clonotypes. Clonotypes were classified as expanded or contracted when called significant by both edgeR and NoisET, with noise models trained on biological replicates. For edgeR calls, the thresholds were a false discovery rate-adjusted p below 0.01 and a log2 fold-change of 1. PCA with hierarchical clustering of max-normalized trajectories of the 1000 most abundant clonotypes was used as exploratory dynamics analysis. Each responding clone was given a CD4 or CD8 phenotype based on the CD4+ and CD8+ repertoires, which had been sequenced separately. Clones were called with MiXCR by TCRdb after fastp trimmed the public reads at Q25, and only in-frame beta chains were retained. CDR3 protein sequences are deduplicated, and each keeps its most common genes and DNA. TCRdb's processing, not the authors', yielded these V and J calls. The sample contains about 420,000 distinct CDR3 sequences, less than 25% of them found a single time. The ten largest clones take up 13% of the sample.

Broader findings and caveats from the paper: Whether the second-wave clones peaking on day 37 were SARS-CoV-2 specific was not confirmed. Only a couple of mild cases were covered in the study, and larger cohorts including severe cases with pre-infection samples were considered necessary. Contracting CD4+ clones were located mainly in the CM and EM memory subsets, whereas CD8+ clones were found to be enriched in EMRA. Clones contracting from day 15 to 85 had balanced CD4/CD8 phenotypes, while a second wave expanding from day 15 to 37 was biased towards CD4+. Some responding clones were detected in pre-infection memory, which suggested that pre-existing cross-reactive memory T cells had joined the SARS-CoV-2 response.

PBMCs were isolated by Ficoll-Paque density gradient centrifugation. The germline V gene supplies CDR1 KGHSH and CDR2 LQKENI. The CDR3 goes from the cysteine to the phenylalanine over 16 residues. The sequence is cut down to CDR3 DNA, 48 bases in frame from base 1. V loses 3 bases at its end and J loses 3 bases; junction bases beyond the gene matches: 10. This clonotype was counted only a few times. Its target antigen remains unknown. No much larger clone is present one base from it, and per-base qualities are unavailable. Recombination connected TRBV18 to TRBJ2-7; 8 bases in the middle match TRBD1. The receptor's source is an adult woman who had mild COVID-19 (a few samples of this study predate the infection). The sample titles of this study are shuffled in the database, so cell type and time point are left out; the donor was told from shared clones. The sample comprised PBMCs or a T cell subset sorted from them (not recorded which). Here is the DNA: TGTGCCAGCTCACCCGCGACAGGGGCCTTTGTCTACGAGCAGTACTTC. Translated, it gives CASSPATGAFVYEQYF.